Detailed here is one TCR beta chain. Its cognate antigen is unknown. These data belong to a study of response to subunit inactivated influenza vaccine. Regarding the study as a whole: The authors proposed limited new T cell recruitment per seasonal influenza vaccination.

Using its own MiXCR run on the RT-PCR reads, TCRdb lists one record per CDR3 protein. The repertoire consists of some 500,000 distinct CDR3 sequences, with roughly 23% occurring once and the leading ten covering around 2%. The CDR3 consists of 15 residues. Germline loops: CDR1 KGHSH, CDR2 LQKENI. V was pared by 0 bases and J by 7 bases, with 1 base of the junction left unmatched. The sequences come from CD4+ T cells sorted from PBMCs, collected 4 to 6 days after vaccination. The chain links TRBV18 to TRBJ2-1; TRBD2 matches at 12 bases. The clonotype comes from a man aged 45-65 years who received an inactivated influenza vaccine. Here the CDR3 reads CASSPPLAGGNEQFF. In nucleotides, the CDR3 is TGTGCCAGCTCACCACCCCTAGCGGGGGGGAATGAGCAGTTCTTC.